These 15 T cell receptor beta chains came from one sample sequenced in a study of T cells expressing NK-cell markers. TCRdb re-called the 5' RACE reads, yielding one record per CDR3 amino acid sequence without DNA. The sample table sets out 300,000 to 500,000 distinct CDR3 sequences. The sample taken for sequencing was blood T cells: a sorted CD56 or NKG2C T cell subset, CD4+ or CD8+ T cells, or bulk PBMC T cells (not recorded which). The receptors derive from a woman aged 45-65 years in good health.

The V gene is TRBV29-1, the J gene TRBJ2-1; TCRdb lists TRBD2, though no DNA is available to test this call. Germline CDR1 reads SQVTM; CDR2 reads ANQGSEA. This CDR3 contains 14 residues. CDR3 amino acids: CSVRASGSIHEQFF.

The chain combines TRBV7-2 with TRBJ2-3; TCRdb picks TRBD1, but there is no DNA to check that call. This CDR3 comprises 13 residues. Germline-derived CDR1 and CDR2 are SGHTA and FQGNSA. The CDR3 loop reads CASSSPGMITQYF. The full variable domain, rest sourced from reference TRBV7-2 and TRBJ2-3, is GAGVSQSPSNKVTEKGKDVELRCDPISGHTALYWYRQSLGQGLEFLIYFQGNSAPDKSGLPSDRFSAERTGGSVSTLTIQRTQQEDSAVYLCASSSPGMITQYFGPGTRLTVL.

The chain recombines TRBV5-6 with TRBJ2-7; TCRdb's D call, TRBD1, is unchecked because there is no DNA. This CDR3 has 12 amino acids. The germline V gene encodes CDR1 SGHDT and CDR2 YYEEEE. The CDR3 loop reads CASKGAPYEQYF.

This chain connects TRBV12-3 or TRBV12-4 to TRBJ1-5; TCRdb's D call of TRBD1 is untestable without DNA. There are 15 residues in the CDR3. The CDR3 region is CASRQMTGGSQPQHF.

CDR3 amino acids: CASSLYGLGGAETQYF. The rearrangement joins TRBV27 to TRBJ2-5; there is no DNA to check the TCRdb D call of TRBD1. The germline CDR1 and CDR2 sequences are MNHEY and SMNVEV (reference sequence). The CDR3 extends over 16 amino acids.

This rearrangement joins TRBV24-1 to TRBJ2-2. The CDR3 covers 14 residues. Germline values: CDR1 KGHDR, CDR2 SFDVKD. The CDR3 region is CATSDLRSPGELFF.

The chain links TRBV7-2 to TRBJ2-3; TCRdb selects TRBD2, and the lack of DNA leaves this call unchecked. Germline V gives CDR1 SGHTA, CDR2 FQGNSA. The CDR3 loop spans 15 amino acids. The CDR3 loop reads CASSFRGTHTDTQYF. The full variable domain, completed using reference TRBV7-2 and TRBJ2-3, is GAGVSQSPSNKVTEKGKDVELRCDPISGHTALYWYRQSLGQGLEFLIYFQGNSAPDKSGLPSDRFSAERTGGSVSTLTIQRTQQEDSAVYLCASSFRGTHTDTQYFGPGTRLTVL.

The rearrangement joins TRBV6-5 to TRBJ1-2; checking the TCRdb D call of TRBD1 is not possible without DNA. The CDR3 spans 19 residues. The germline V gene encodes CDR1 MNHEY and CDR2 SVGAGI. The CDR3 sequence: CASRRPVVRTGKVDYGYTF.

The V call is TRBV2, the J call TRBJ1-4. This CDR3 comprises 13 residues. Germline lookup yields CDR1 SNHLY and CDR2 FYNNEI. Here the CDR3 reads CASMATTNEKLFF.

This chain connects TRBV20-1 to TRBJ2-1; the TCRdb D gene call, TRBD1, has no DNA to confirm it. This CDR3 is 14 amino acids long. Germline lookup yields CDR1 DFQATT and CDR2 SNEGSKA (reference sequence). CDR3 sequence reads: CSARTSEGLNEQFF.

The gene calls are TRBV29-1 and TRBJ1-1; TCRdb picks TRBD1, but there is no DNA to check that call. Looked up from germline, CDR1 is SQVTM and CDR2 is ANQGSEA. The CDR3 is made up of 12 amino acids. The CDR3 loop reads CSSRTGMGEAFF.

The chain couples TRBV14 to TRBJ2-2. CDR3 size: 14 residues. From germline, CDR1 is SGHDN and CDR2 FVKESK. CDR3 amino acids: CASSLKKGTGELFF.

The CDR3 sequence is CASSSLPRSKNTEAFF. This chain links TRBV5-1 with TRBJ1-1. Per the germline V gene, CDR1 is SGHRS and CDR2 is YFSETQ. This CDR3 contains 16 residues.

The chain recombines TRBV12-3 or TRBV12-4 with TRBJ1-1. The length of the CDR3 is 13 residues. CDR3 amino acids: CASSLGLGTEAFF.

This sequence joins TRBV12-5 and TRBJ2-4; TCRdb returns TRBD2, unconfirmable since there is no DNA. CDR1 and CDR2 (germline): LGHNT, FRNRAP. This CDR3 comprises 16 residues. CDR3 sequence: CASGWGTSGSQNIQYF.